The 17 T cell receptor beta chains reported below all come from one sample, sequenced in a study of vaccination and CD4 T cells after COVID-19. Cultured CD4+ T-cell DNA underwent Oncomine TCR Beta short-read sequencing. TCRdb passed the PCR reads through MiXCR, listing each CDR3 protein once. Here the sample spans 9,500 to 15,000 distinct CDR3 sequences, roughly 77% being singletons. Treatment meaning: roughly ten-day PBMC culture with coronavirus spike peptide pools or control peptides (ViraFEST assay). For these receptors, no antigen is known. The sequenced sample consisted of CD4+ T cells from blood, cultured in vitro. The receptors were gathered from a human donor who had recovered from COVID-19.

V is TRBV6-5 and J is TRBJ1-2; D not resolved. Germline CDR1 is MNHEY and CDR2 is SVGAGI. The V end was cut by 4 bases, the J end by 2 bases, with 17 bases between. The CDR3 extends over 16 amino acids. CDR3 DNA: TGTGCCAGCAGTTCAAAGGGAGGAAGGGAAAACTATGGCTACACCTTC. Residues: CASSSKGGRENYGYTF.

The chain employs TRBV20-1 and TRBJ1-2; the D gene is possibly TRBD1 (5 bases). CDR1 is DFQATT and CDR2 is SNEGSKA in the germline V gene (reference sequence). V lost 5 bases, J lost 4 bases, and 11 bases lay in between. The length of the CDR3 is 12 residues. The CDR3 loop reads CSARDRLYGYTF. Written as DNA, the CDR3 is TGCAGTGCTCGGGACCGCCTCTATGGCTACACCTTC.

This chain uses TRBV11-2 with TRBJ1-2; tentatively, D is TRBD1 (6 bases). Per the germline V gene, CDR1 is SGHAT and CDR2 is FQNNGV. The CDR3 runs 16 residues. With 5 bases removed from V and 4 bases from J, the gap between germline ends came to 20 bases. CDR3 sequence: CASSPSGQKGGYGYTF. CDR3 coding DNA: TGTGCCAGCAGCCCAAGCGGACAGAAGGGGGGCTATGGCTACACCTTC. Looking up the rest from reference TRBV11-2 and TRBJ1-2 gives the full variable domain: EAGVAQSPRYKIIEKRQSVAFWCNPISGHATLYWYQQILGQGPKLLIQFQNNGVVDDSQLPKDRFSAERLKGVDSTLKIQPAKLEDSAVYLCASSPSGQKGGYGYTFGSGTRLTVV.

The chain has TRBV7-6 and TRBJ2-7; the D is unclear. The CDR3 loop spans 15 amino acids. The V and J ends lost 5 bases and 0 bases respectively, with 14 bases between them. Germline V lookup: CDR1 SGHVS, CDR2 FNYEAQ. CDR3 protein: CASSPRPLSSYEQYF. CDR3 bases: TGTGCCAGCAGCCCCCGTCCCCTTAGCTCCTACGAGCAGTACTTC.

V and J are TRBV19 and TRBJ2-7; D perhaps matches TRBD2 (5 bases). In germline, CDR1 is LNHDA, CDR2 SQIVND (reference sequence). Deletions cut 6 bases from V and 6 bases from J, with 15 bases between. The CDR3 is 13 residues long. CDR3 sequence: CASSPATSSEQYF. DNA for the CDR3: TGTGCCAGTAGCCCCGCAACTAGTTCCGAGCAGTACTTC.

The chain joins TRBV7-3 to TRBJ2-2, with 7 positions matching TRBD1. The junction had 7 bases not matched to a gene; V was cut back by 5 bases and J by 1 base. Germline V gene lookup returns CDR1 SGHTA and CDR2 FQGTGA. This CDR3 spans 16 amino acids. CDR3 region: CASSHEGGWNTGELFF. The CDR3 DNA is TGTGCCAGCAGCCACGAAGGGGGCTGGAACACCGGGGAGCTGTTTTTT.

The V call is TRBV28, the J call TRBJ2-7, with 14 bases lining up with TRBD2. CDR3 length equals 18 residues. The germline gives CDR1 MDHEN, CDR2 SYDVKM. Trimming at V came to 1 base and at J to 0 bases, leaving 5 bases not matched to a gene. The CDR3 DNA reads as TGTGCCAGCAGTTTATACGGACTAGCGGGGGGTAGCTCCTACGAGCAGTACTTC. It specifies CASSLYGLAGGSSYEQYF. Drawing the rest from reference TRBV28 and TRBJ2-7, the complete variable domain is DVKVTQSSRYLVKRTGEKVFLECVQDMDHENMFWYRQDPGLGLRLIYFSYDVKMKEKGDIPEGYSVSREKKERFSLILESASTNQTSMYLCASSLYGLAGGSSYEQYFGPGTRLTVT.

V gene TRBV12-3 or TRBV12-4 combines with J gene TRBJ1-5, with TRBD1 as a possible D gene (5 bases). The CDR3 is made up of 20 amino acids. The germline V and J ends were trimmed by 5 bases and 0 bases, with 26 bases remaining between them. As DNA, the CDR3 is TGTGCCAGCAGTCTATCCACGGTGACCTGGGGCAGGGATAGCAATCAGCCCCAGCATTTT. This encodes CASSLSTVTWGRDSNQPQHF.

J is TRBJ2-5 and V is TRBV5-1; 7 nucleotides agree with TRBD1. With V trimmed by 4 bases and J by 0 bases, 6 bases remained unmatched. This CDR3 region has 15 residues. Germline CDR1 is SGHRS and CDR2 is YFSETQ. This CDR3 is CASSQRGLDQETQYF. CDR3 DNA: TGCGCCAGCAGCCAGAGGGGGCTAGACCAAGAGACCCAGTACTTC.

The rearrangement links TRBV28 to TRBJ1-2; a weak D match, TRBD1 (5 bases). V dropped 6 bases and J dropped 6 bases, with 17 bases sitting between them. This CDR3 is built from 14 residues. The germline V gene encodes CDR1 MDHEN and CDR2 SYDVKM. CDR3 loop: CASSSPGVYNGYTF. The CDR3 coding sequence is TGTGCCAGCAGCTCGCCGGGGGTGTATAATGGCTACACCTTC.

This clonotype was seen more than once but under ten times. V and J are TRBV6-1 and TRBJ1-6; D is possibly TRBD1 (6 bases). Looked up from germline, CDR1 is MNHNS and CDR2 is SASEGT. V was pared by 7 bases and J by 10 bases, with 17 bases between. The CDR3 extends over 14 amino acids. CDR3 loop: CASTQAGVGSPLHF. The CDR3 DNA reads as TGTGCCAGCACCCAAGCAGGGGTAGGGTCACCCCTCCACTTT.

This chain links TRBV2 with TRBJ2-3; 9 bases agree with TRBD2. The ends lost 5 bases at V and 10 bases at J; junction bases unmatched: 10. CDR1 is SNHLY, CDR2 FYNNEI, per germline. The CDR3 spans 14 residues. CDR3 nucleotide sequence: TGTGCCAGCAGTATAGCGGGGGTGGGGGATCCGCAGTATTTT. Translated: CASSIAGVGDPQYF.

The chain is built from TRBV20-1 and TRBJ2-5; no firm D call. From germline, CDR1 is DFQATT and CDR2 SNEGSKA (reference sequence). CDR3 length: 11 amino acids. This CDR3 reads CSMTQPETQYF. The CDR3 DNA sequence: TGCAGCATGACTCAGCCGGAGACCCAGTACTTC.

The chain has TRBV18 and TRBJ1-5; 12 bases are a match to TRBD1. V lost 5 bases and J lost 4; bases outside the gene matches: 6. The CDR3 covers 16 residues. CDR1 and CDR2 from the germline V gene are KGHSH and LQKENI. In nucleotides, the CDR3 is TGTGCCAGCTCAACCACGGGACAGGGGGCAAATCAGCCCCAGCATTTT. Translating gives CASSTTGQGANQPQHF.

The chain joins TRBV6-1 to TRBJ2-5; TRBD1 matches 7 bases. V dropped 5 bases and J dropped 6; count of bases not matched to a gene: 6. Germline V lookup: CDR1 MNHNS, CDR2 SASEGT. The CDR3 is 13 residues long. Written as DNA, the CDR3 is TGTGCCAGCAGTCGACAGGGCCTGAAGACCCAGTACTTC. This encodes CASSRQGLKTQYF.

The rearrangement uses TRBV19 and TRBJ2-5, with a possible D match to TRBD2 (7 bases). Trimming stripped 8 bases from V and 4 bases from J, with 17 bases between. The CDR3 covers 14 residues. Germline V lookup: CDR1 LNHDA, CDR2 SQIVND (reference sequence). Here the CDR3 DNA reads TGTGCCAGTGGGGGCACTAGCGCGGGAGAGACCCAGTACTTC. Encoded protein: CASGGTSAGETQYF.

This clonotype was seen only a few times. This CDR3 reads CATSPPWPEYTF. Here the CDR3 DNA reads TGTGCCACCAGCCCTCCCTGGCCCGAGTACACCTTC. The chain uses TRBV15 and TRBJ1-2; D uncertain. Trimming took 5 bases from V and 11 from J, leaving 15 bases between them. This CDR3 has 12 residues. CDR1 LNHNV and CDR2 YYDKDF come from the germline V gene (reference sequence).